The 2 T cell receptor beta chains below all came from one sample that was sequenced in a study of blood T cell repertoires in COVID-19. Using immunoSEQ multiplex PCR, the repertoire was profiled, and TCRdb retains in-frame clones only, with some absent. Of 100,000 to 130,000 clones in the sample, more than 70% are singletons; the top ten hold 4% to 5.5%. The sample taken for sequencing was peripheral blood. These receptors all stem from a man between 65 and 85 years old with acute or convalescent COVID-19.

Written as DNA, the CDR3 is TGTGCCAGCAGCTTAACTATGAACACTGAAGCTTTCTTT. Amino acids: CASSLTMNTEAFF. The chain recombines TRBV7-3 with TRBJ1-1, with unresolved D. Germline V gene sequence: CDR1 SGHTA, CDR2 FQGTGA. The V end was cut by 0 bases, the J end by 0 bases, with 2 bases between. This CDR3 has 13 amino acids.

The gene calls are TRBV4-3 and TRBJ2-2, with TRBD2 identical over 7 bases. V shed 1 base and J 0 bases; nucleotides not matched to a gene: 5. This CDR3 comprises 17 residues. The germline V gene has CDR1 LGHNA and CDR2 YSLEER. The CDR3: CASSQGIGGANTGELFF. For the CDR3, the DNA is TGCGCCAGCAGCCAAGGGATTGGGGGGGCGAACACCGGGGAGCTGTTTTTT.